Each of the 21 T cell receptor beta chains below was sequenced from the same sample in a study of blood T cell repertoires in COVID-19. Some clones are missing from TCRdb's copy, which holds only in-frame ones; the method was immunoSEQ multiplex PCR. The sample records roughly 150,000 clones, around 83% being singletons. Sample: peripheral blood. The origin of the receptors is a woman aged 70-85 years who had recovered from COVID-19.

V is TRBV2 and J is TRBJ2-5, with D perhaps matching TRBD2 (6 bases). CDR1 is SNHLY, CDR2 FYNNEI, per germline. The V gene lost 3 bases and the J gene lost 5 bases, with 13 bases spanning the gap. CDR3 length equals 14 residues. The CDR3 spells CASSEPSVRETQYF. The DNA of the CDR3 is TGTGCCAGCAGTGAGCCTAGCGTACGGGAGACCCAGTACTTC.

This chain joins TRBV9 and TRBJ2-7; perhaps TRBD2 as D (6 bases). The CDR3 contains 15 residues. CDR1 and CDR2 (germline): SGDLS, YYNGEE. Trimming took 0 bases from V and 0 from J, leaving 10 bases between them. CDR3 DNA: TGTGCCAGCAGCGTAGTGCCGGGACTCTCCTACGAGCAGTACTTC. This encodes CASSVVPGLSYEQYF. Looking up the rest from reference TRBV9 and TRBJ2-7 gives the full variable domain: DSGVTQTPKHLITATGQRVTLRCSPRSGDLSVYWYQQSLDQGLQFLIQYYNGEERAKGNILERFSAQQFPDLHSELNLSSLELGDSALYFCASSVVPGLSYEQYFGPGTRLTVT.

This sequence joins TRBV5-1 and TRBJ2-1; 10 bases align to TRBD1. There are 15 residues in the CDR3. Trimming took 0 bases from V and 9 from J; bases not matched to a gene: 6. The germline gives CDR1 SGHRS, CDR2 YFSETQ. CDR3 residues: CASSLGGQGMGEQFF. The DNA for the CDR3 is TGCGCCAGCAGCTTGGGGGGACAGGGGATGGGTGAGCAGTTCTTC.

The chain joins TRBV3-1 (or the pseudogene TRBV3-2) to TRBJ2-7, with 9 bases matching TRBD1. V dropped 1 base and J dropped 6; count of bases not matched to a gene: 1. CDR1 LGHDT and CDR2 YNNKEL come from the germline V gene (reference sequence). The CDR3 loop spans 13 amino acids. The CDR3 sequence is CASSQGDRAEQYF. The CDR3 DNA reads TGTGCCAGCAGCCAAGGGGACAGGGCCGAGCAGTACTTC.

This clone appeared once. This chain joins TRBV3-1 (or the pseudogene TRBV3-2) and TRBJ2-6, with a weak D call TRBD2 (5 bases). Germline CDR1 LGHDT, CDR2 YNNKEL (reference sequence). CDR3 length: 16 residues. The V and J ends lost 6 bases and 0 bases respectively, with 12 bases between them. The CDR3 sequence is CASSREDHSGANVLTF. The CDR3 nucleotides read TGTGCCAGCAGTCGGGAAGATCACTCTGGGGCCAACGTCCTGACTTTC.

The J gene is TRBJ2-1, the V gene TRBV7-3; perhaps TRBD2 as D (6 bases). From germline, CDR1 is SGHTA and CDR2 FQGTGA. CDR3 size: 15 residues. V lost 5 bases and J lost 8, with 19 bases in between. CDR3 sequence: CASSPYGTPLDEQFF. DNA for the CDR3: TGTGCCAGCAGCCCCTACGGGACTCCCCTCGATGAGCAGTTCTTC.

CDR3 coding DNA: TGTGCCAGCAGCCCCGGGGGGGGCCCCGGGTACACTGAAGCTTTCTTT. Encoded protein: CASSPGGGPGYTEAFF. The rearrangement links TRBV6-6 to TRBJ1-1, with a tentative D call TRBD1 (6 bases). Germline CDR1 reads MNHNY; CDR2 reads SVGAGI (reference sequence). The V gene lost 6 bases and the J gene lost 3 bases, with 20 bases spanning the gap. The CDR3 is made up of 16 amino acids.

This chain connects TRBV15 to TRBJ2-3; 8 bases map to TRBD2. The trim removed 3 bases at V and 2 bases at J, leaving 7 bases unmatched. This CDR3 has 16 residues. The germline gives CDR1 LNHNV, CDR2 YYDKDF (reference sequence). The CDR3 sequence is CATSSPGTSPTDTQYF. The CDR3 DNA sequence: TGTGCCACCAGCAGCCCCGGGACTAGTCCCACAGATACGCAGTATTTT. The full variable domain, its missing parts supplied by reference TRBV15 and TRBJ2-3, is DAMVIQNPRYQVTQFGKPVTLSCSQTLNHNVMYWYQQKSSQAPKLLFHYYDKDFNNEADTPDNFQSRRPNTSFCFLDIRSPGLGDTAMYLCATSSPGTSPTDTQYFGPGTRLTVL.

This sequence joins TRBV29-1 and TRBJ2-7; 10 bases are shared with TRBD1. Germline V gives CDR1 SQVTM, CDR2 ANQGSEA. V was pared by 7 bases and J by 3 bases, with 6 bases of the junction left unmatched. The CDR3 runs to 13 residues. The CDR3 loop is CSATGTGDYEQYF. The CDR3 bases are TGCAGCGCAACCGGGACAGGGGACTACGAGCAGTACTTC.

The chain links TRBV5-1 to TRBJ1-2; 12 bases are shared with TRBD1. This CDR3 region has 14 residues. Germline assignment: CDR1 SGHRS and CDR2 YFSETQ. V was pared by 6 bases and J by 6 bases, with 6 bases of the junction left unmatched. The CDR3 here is CASTRDRGPDGYTF. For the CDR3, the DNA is TGCGCCAGCACCCGGGACAGGGGGCCCGATGGCTACACCTTC.

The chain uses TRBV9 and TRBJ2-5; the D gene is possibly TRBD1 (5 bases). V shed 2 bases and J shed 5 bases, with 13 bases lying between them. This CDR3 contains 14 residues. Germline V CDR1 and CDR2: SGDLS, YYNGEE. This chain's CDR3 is CASSVDTGWETQYF. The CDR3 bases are TGTGCCAGCAGCGTTGATACAGGTTGGGAGACCCAGTACTTC.

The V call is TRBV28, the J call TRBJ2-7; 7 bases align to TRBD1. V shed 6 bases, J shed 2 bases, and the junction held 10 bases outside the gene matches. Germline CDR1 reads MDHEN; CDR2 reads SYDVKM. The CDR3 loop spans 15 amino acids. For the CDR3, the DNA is TGTGCCAGCAGACCCAGACAGGGTGGACCCTACGAGCAGTACTTC. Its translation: CASRPRQGGPYEQYF.

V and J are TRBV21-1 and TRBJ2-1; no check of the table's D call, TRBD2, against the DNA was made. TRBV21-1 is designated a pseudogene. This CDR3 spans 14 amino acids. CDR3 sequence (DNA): TGTGCCAGCAGCACGCGGGGGCCGTCCCATGAGCAGTTCTTC. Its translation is CASSTRGPSHEQFF.

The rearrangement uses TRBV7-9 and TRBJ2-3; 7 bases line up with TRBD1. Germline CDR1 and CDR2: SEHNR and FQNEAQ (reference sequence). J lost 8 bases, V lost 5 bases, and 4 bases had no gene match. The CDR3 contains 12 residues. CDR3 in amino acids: CASSLRDSTQYF. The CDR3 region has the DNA TGTGCCAGCAGCCTCCGGGACAGTACGCAGTATTTT.

This CDR3 reads CASSEVQGSDEQYF. The CDR3 DNA follows: TGTGCCAGCAGTGAGGTGCAGGGAAGCGACGAGCAGTACTTC. The chain combines TRBV2 with TRBJ2-7; D is possibly TRBD1 (5 bases). Trimming pared 3 bases from V and 5 bases from J, leaving 14 bases between. Germline V CDR1 and CDR2: SNHLY, FYNNEI. The CDR3 consists of 14 residues.

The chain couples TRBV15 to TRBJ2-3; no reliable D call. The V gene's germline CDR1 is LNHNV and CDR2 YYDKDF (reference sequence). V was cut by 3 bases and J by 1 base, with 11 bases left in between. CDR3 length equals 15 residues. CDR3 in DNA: TGTGCCACCAGCAGGCCGGCGGCGGGCACAGATACGCAGTATTTT. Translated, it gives CATSRPAAGTDTQYF.

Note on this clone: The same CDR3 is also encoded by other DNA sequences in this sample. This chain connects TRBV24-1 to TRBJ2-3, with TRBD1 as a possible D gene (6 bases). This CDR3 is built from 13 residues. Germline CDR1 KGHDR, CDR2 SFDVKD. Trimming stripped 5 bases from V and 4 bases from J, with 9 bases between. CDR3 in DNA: TGTGCCACCAGTGCAGAGGGGGCAGATACGCAGTATTTT. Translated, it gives CATSAEGADTQYF.

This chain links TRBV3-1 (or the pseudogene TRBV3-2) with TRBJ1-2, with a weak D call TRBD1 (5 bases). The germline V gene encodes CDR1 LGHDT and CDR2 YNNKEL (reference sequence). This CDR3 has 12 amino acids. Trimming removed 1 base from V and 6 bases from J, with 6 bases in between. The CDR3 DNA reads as TGTGCCAGCAGCCAAGGGGGGGATGGCTACACCTTC. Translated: CASSQGGDGYTF.

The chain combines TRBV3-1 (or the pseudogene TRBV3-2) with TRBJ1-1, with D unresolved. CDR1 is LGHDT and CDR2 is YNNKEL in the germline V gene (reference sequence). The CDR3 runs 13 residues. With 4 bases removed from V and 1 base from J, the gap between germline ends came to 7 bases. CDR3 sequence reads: CASSPPGNTEAFF. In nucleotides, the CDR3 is TGTGCCAGCAGCCCCCCAGGGAACACTGAAGCTTTCTTT.

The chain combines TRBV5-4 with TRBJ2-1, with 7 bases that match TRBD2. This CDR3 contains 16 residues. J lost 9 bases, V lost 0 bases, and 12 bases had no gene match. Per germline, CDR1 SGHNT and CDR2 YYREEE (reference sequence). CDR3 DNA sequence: TGTGCCAGCAGCTTGGCCGGGGCGGGAGTGTGGAGTGAGCAGTTCTTC. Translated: CASSLAGAGVWSEQFF.

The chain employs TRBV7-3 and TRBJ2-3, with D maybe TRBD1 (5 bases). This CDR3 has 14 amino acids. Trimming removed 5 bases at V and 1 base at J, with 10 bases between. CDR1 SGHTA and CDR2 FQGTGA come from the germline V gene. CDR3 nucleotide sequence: TGTGCCAGCAGCCCAGGGTCGGGCACAGATACGCAGTATTTT. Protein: CASSPGSGTDTQYF.